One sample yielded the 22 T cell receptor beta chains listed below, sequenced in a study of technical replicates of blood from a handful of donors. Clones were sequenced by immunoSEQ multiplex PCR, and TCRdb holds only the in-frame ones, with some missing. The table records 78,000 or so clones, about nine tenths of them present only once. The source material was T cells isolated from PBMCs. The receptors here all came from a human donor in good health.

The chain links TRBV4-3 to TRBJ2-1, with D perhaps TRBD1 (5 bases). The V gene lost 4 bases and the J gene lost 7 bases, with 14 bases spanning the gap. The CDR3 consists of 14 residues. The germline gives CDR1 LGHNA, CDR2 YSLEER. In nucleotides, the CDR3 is TGCGCCAGCAGCCGATTGGACGCAGGGAATGAGCAGTTCTTC. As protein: CASSRLDAGNEQFF.

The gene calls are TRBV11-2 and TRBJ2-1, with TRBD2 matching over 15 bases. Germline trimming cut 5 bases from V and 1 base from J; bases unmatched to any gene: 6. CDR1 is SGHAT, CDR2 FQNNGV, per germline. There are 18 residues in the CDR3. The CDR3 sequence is CASSQPGLAGGSYNEQFF. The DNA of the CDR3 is TGTGCCAGCAGCCAACCGGGACTAGCGGGAGGATCCTACAATGAGCAGTTCTTC.

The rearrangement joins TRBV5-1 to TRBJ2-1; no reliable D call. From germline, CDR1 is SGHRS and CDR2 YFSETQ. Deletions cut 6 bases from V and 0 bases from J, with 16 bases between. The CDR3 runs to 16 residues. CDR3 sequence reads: CASNEGDYNSYNEQFF. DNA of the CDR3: TGCGCCAGCAACGAAGGAGATTACAACTCCTACAATGAGCAGTTCTTC.

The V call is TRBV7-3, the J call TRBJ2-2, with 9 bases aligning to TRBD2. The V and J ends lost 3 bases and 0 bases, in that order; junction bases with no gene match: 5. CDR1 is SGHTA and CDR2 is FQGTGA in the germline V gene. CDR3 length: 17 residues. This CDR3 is CASSFRSSGTNTGELFF. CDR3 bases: TGTGCCAGCAGCTTTCGGTCTAGCGGGACGAACACCGGGGAGCTGTTTTTT. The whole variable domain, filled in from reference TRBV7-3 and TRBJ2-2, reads GAGVSQTPSNKVTEKGKYVELRCDPISGHTALYWYRQSLGQGPEFLIYFQGTGAADDSGLPNDRFFAVRPEGSVSTLKIQRTERGDSAVYLCASSFRSSGTNTGELFFGEGSRLTVL.

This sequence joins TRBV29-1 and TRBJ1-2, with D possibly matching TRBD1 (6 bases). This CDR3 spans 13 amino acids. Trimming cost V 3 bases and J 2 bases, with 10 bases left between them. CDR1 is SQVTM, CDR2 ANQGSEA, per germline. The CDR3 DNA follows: TGCAGCGTTGATCGCGGACAGAACTATGGCTACACCTTC. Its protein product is CSVDRGQNYGYTF.

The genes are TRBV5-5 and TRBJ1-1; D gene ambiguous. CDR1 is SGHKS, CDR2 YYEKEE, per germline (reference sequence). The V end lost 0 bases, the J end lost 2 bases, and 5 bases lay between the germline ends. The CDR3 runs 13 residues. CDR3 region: CASSLGGNTEAFF. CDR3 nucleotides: TGTGCCAGCAGCTTGGGAGGAAACACTGAAGCTTTCTTT.

CDR3 protein: CASRDRGYQPQHF. The CDR3 DNA is TGTGCCAGCCGGGACAGGGGCTATCAGCCCCAGCATTTT. The chain is built from TRBV19 and TRBJ1-5; TRBD1 agrees at 10 bases. Germline V gives CDR1 LNHDA, CDR2 SQIVND (reference sequence). Trimming removed 9 bases from V and 5 bases from J; junction bases left unmatched: 4. The CDR3 loop spans 13 amino acids.

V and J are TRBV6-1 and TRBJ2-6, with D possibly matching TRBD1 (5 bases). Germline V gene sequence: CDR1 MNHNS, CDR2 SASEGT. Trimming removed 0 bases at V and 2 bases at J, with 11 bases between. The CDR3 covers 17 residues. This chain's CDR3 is CASSEASRAAGANVLTF. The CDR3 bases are TGTGCCAGCAGTGAAGCCTCCAGGGCGGCTGGGGCCAACGTCCTGACTTTC.

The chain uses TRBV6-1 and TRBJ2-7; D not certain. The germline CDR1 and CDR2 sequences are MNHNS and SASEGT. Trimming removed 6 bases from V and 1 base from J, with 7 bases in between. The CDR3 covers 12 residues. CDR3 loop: CASRATSYEQYF. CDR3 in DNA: TGTGCCAGCAGGGCGACTTCCTACGAGCAGTACTTC.

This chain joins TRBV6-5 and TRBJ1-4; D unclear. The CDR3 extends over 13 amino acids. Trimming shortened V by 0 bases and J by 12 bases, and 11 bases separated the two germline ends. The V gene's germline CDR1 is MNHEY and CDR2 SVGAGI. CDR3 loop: CASSYSTRRELFF. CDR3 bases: TGTGCCAGCAGTTACTCGACACGGCGAGAACTGTTTTTT.

CDR3 loop: CASSLTSGSGGELFF. DNA for the CDR3: TGCGCCAGCAGCTTGACTAGCGGGAGTGGCGGGGAGCTGTTTTTT. The J gene is TRBJ2-2, the V gene TRBV5-1, with 11 bases that match TRBD2. The CDR3 sequence is 15 residues long. Germline loops: CDR1 SGHRS, CDR2 YFSETQ. The V segment lost 1 base and the J segment 7 bases; nucleotides outside the gene matches: 3.

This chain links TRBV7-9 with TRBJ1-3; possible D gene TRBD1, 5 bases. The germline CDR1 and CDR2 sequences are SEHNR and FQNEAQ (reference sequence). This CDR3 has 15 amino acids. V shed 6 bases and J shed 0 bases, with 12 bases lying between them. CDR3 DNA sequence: TGTGCCAGCAGAAGCCAGGGTATCTCTGGAAACACCATATATTTT. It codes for CASRSQGISGNTIYF.

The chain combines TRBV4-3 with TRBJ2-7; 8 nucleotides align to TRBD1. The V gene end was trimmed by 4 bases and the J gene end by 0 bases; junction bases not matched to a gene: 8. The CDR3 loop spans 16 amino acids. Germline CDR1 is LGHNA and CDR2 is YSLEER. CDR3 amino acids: CASSLDRGAPSYEQYF. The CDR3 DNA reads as TGCGCCAGCAGCCTTGACAGGGGCGCCCCCTCCTACGAGCAGTACTTC.

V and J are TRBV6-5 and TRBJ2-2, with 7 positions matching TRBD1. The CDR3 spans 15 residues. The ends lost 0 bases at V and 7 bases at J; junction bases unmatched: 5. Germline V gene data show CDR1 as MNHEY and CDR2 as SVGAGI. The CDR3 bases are TGTGCCAGCAGTTACTCGAGACAGGGAATCGGGGAGCTGTTTTTT. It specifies CASSYSRQGIGELFF.

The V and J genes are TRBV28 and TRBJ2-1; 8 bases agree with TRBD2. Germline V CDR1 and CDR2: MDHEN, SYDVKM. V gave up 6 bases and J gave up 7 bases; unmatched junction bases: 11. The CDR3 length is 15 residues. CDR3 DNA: TGTGCCAGCAGCACGGGAGGGCCGTTTTTAAATGAGCAGTTCTTC. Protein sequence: CASSTGGPFLNEQFF.

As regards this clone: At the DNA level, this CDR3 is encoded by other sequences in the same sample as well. The CDR3 loop is CASSYVGETEAFF. The CDR3 nucleotides read TGTGCCAGCAGTTACGTAGGAGAGACTGAAGCTTTCTTT. The V call is TRBV6-5, the J call TRBJ1-1, with D unresolved. This CDR3 comprises 13 residues. Trimming removed 2 bases from V and 5 bases from J, with 9 bases in between. CDR1 and CDR2 (germline): MNHEY, SVGAGI.

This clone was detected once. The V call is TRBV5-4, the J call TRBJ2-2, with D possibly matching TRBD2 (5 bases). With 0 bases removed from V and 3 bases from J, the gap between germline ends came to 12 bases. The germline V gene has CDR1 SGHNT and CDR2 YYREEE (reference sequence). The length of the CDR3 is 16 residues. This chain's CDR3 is CASSLAAPGDTGELFF. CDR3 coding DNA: TGTGCCAGCAGCTTGGCAGCACCCGGGGACACCGGGGAGCTGTTTTTT.

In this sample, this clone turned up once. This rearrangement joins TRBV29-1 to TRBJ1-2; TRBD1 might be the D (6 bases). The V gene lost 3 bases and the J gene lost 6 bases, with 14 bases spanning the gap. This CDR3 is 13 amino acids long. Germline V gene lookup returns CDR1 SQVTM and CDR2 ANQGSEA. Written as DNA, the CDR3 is TGCAGCGTTGATCCGACAGGACCAGATGGCTACACCTTC. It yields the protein CSVDPTGPDGYTF.

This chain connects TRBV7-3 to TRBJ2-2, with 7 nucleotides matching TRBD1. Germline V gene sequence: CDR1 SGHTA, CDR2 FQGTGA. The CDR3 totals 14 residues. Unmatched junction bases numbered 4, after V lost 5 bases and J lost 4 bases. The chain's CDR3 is CASSPRDSTGELFF. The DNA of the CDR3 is TGTGCCAGCAGCCCCCGGGACAGCACCGGGGAGCTGTTTTTT.

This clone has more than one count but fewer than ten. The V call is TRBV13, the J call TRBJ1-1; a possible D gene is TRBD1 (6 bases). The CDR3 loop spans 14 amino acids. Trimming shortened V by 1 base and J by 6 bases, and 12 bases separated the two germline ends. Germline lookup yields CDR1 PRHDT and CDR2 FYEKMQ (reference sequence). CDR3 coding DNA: TGTGCCAGCAGCTTAGCATTCGGACAGCCTGAAGCTTTCTTT. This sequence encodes CASSLAFGQPEAFF.

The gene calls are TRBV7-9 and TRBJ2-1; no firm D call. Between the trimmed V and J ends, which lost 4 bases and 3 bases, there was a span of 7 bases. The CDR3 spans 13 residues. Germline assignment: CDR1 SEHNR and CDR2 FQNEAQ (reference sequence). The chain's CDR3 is CASSSRNYNEQFF. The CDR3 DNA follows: TGTGCCAGCAGCTCTAGAAACTACAATGAGCAGTTCTTC.

The chain's CDR3 is CASSSPGQEYTF. As DNA, the CDR3 is TGTGCCAGCAGTTCGCCGGGACAGGAATACACCTTC. The V call is TRBV6-5, the J call TRBJ1-2, with TRBD1 matching over 8 bases. The CDR3 runs to 12 residues. Germline CDR1 is MNHEY and CDR2 is SVGAGI. J gave up 11 bases and V 4 bases, and 6 bases lay outside the gene matches.